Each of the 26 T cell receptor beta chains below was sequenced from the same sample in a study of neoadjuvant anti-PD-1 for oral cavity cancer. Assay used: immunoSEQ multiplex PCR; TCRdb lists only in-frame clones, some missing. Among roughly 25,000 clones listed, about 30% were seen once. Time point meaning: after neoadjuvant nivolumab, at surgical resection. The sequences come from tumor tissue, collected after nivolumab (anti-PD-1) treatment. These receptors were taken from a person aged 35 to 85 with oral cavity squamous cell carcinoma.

Here the CDR3 DNA reads TGTGCCAGCACTTCAGCCAACTCCTACAATGAGCAGTTCTTC. Amino acid sequence: CASTSANSYNEQFF. The chain carries TRBV6-5 and TRBJ2-1; D not resolved. The CDR3 consists of 14 residues. CDR1 and CDR2 (germline): MNHEY, SVGAGI. The V end was cut by 7 bases, the J end by 0 bases, with 10 bases between.

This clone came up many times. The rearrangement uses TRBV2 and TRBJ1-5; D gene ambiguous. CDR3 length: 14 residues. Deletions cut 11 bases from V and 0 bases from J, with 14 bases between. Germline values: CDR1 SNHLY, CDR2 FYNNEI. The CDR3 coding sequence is TGTGCCGGGAGTCCGGGGATTAGCAATCAGCCCCAGCATTTT. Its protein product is CAGSPGISNQPQHF.

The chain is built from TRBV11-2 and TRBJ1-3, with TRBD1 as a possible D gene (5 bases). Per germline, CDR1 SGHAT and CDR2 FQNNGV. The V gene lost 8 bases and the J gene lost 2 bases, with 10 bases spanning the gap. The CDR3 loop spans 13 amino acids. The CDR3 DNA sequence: TGTGCCAGCTCTCAGGGCCCTGGAAACACCATATATTTT. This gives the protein CASSQGPGNTIYF.

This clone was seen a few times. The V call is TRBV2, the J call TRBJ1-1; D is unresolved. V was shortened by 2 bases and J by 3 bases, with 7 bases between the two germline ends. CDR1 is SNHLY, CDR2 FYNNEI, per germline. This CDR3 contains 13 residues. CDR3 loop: CASSERRDTEAFF. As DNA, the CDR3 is TGTGCCAGCAGTGAACGTCGGGACACTGAAGCTTTCTTT.

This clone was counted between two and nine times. Here the CDR3 reads CASSPGLAGVSTDTQYF. The CDR3 DNA reads TGTGCCAGCTCACCCGGACTAGCGGGGGTAAGCACAGATACGCAGTATTTT. This sequence joins TRBV18 and TRBJ2-3; 13 bases are a match to TRBD2. Germline V gene sequence: CDR1 KGHSH, CDR2 LQKENI. V lost 3 bases and J lost 0; bases outside the gene matches: 3. This CDR3 is 17 amino acids long.

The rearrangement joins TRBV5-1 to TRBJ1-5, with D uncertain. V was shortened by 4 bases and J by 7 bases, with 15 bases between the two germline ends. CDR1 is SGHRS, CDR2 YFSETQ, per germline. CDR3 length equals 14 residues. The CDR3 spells CASSESGAGQPQHF. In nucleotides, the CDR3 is TGCGCCAGCAGCGAGTCAGGAGCGGGGCAGCCCCAGCATTTT.

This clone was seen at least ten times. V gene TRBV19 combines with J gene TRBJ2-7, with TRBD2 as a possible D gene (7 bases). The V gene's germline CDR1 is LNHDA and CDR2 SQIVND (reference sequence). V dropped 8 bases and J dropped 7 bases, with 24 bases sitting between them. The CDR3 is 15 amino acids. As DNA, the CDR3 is TGTGCCAGTGAAAGGGGCGGGGGCGTTGGAGGAGAGCAGTACTTC. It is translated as CASERGGGVGGEQYF.

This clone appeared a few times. The CDR3, as DNA: TGTGCCAGCAGCTTAGGGACGGGCACCGGGGAGCTGTTTTTT. Translated, it gives CASSLGTGTGELFF. The chain links TRBV7-2 to TRBJ2-2; D is unclear. V was clipped by 1 base and J by 4 bases, with 7 bases between them. This CDR3 comprises 14 residues. Looked up from germline, CDR1 is SGHTA and CDR2 is FQGNSA.

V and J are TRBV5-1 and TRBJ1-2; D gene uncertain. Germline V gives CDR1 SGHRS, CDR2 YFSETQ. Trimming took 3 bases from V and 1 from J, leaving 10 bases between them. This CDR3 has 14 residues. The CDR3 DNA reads TGCGCCAGCAGCTCCCAAGTTGATAACTATGGCTACACCTTC. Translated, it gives CASSSQVDNYGYTF.

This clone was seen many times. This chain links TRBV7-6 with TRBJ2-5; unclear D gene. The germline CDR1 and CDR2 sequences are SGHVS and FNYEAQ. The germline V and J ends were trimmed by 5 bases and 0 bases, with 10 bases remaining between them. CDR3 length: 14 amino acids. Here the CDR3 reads CASSNRRNQETQYF. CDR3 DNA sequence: TGTGCCAGCAGCAACCGACGCAACCAAGAGACCCAGTACTTC.

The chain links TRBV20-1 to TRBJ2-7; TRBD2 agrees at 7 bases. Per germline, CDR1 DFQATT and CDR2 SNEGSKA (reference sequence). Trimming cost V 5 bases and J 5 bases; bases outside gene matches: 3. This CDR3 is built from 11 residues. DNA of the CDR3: TGCAGTGCTCACAGCGGGGACGAGCAGTACTTC. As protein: CSAHSGDEQYF.

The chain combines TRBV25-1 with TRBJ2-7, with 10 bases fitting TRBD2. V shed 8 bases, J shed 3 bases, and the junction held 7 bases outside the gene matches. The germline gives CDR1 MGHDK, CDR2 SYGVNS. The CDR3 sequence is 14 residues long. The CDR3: CASAVAGGNYEQYF. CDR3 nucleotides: TGTGCCAGCGCTGTAGCGGGAGGCAACTACGAGCAGTACTTC.

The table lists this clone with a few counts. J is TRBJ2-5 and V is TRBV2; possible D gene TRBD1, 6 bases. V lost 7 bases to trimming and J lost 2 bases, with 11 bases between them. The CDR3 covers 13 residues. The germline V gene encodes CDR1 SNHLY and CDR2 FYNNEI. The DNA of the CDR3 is TGTGCCAGCATTGGACAGCCACAAGAGACCCAGTACTTC. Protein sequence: CASIGQPQETQYF. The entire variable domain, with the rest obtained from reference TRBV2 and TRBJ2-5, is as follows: EPEVTQTPSHQVTQMGQEVILRCVPISNHLYFYWYRQILGQKVEFLVSFYNNEISEKSEIFDDQFSVERPDGSNFTLKIRSTKLEDSAMYFCASIGQPQETQYFGPGTRLLVL.

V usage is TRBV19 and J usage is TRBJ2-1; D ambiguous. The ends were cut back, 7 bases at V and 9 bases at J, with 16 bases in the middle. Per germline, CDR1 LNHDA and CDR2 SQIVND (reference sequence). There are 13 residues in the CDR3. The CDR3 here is CASTAIEKGEQFF. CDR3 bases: TGTGCCAGTACCGCCATAGAGAAGGGTGAGCAGTTCTTC.

CDR3 sequence reads: CASIIGFYGYTF. The CDR3 DNA reads as TGTGCCAGCATTATCGGGTTCTATGGCTACACCTTC. This chain uses TRBV2 with TRBJ1-2; D is uncertain. V lost 7 bases and J lost 4, with 10 bases in between. Germline CDR1 and CDR2: SNHLY and FYNNEI. This CDR3 has 12 amino acids.

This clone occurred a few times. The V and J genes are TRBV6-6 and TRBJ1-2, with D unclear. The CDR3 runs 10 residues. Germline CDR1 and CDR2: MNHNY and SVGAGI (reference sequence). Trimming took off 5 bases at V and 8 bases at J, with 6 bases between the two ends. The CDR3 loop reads CASSRDGYTF. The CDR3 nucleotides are TGTGCCAGCAGTCGTGACGGCTACACCTTC.

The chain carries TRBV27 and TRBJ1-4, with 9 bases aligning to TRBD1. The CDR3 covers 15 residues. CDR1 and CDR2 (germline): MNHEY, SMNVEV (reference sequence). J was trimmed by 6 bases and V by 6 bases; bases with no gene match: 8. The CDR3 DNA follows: TGTGCCAGCAGACCGGCGGGGACAGGGTATGAAAAACTGTTTTTT. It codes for CASRPAGTGYEKLFF.

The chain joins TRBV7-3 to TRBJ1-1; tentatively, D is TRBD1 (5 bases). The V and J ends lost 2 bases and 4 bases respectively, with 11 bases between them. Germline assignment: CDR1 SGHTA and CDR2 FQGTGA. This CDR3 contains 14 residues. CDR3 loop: CASSLVGPATEAFF. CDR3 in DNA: TGTGCCAGCAGCTTAGTGGGGCCTGCCACTGAAGCTTTCTTT.

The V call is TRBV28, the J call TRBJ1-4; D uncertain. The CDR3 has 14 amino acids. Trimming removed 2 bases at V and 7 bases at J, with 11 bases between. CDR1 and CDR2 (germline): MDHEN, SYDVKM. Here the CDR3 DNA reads TGTGCCAGCAGTTTACTAGGGCTGGGTGAAAAACTGTTTTTT. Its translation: CASSLLGLGEKLFF.

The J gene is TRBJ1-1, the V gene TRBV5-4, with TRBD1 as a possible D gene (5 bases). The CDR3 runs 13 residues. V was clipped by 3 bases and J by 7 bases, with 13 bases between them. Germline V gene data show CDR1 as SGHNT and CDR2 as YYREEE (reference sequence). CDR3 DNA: TGTGCCAGCAGCTGGGGACGGGAAGTTGAAGCTTTCTTT. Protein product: CASSWGREVEAFF.

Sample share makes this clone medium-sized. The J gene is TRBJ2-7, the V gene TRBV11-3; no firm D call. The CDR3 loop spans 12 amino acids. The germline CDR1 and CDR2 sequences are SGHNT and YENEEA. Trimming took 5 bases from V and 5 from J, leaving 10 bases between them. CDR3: CASSDDLDEQYF. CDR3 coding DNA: TGTGCCAGCAGCGACGATCTAGACGAGCAGTACTTC.

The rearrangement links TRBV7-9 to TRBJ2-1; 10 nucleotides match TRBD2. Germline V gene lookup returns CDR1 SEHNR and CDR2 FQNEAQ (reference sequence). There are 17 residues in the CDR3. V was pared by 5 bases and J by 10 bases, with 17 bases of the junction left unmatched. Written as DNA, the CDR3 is TGTGCCAGCAGCAAATTTCCCCTAGCGGGAGTGCCCCCCGAGCAGTTCTTC. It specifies CASSKFPLAGVPPEQFF.

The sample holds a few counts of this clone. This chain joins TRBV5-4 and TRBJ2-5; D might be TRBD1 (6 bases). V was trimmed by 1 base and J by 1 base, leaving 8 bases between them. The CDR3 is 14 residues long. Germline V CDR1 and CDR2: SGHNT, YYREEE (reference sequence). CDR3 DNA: TGTGCCAGCAGCTTGACAGGGCCCCAAGAGACCCAGTACTTC. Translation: CASSLTGPQETQYF.

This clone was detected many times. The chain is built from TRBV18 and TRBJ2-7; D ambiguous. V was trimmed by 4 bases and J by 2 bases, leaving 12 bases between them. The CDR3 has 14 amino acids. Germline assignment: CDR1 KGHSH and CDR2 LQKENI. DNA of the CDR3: TGTGCCAGCTCACGTAACACGATCACCTACGAGCAGTACTTC. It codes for CASSRNTITYEQYF.

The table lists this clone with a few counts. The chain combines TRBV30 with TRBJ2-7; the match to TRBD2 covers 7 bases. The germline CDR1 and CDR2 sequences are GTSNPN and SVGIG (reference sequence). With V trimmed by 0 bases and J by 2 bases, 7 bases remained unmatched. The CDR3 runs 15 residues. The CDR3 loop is CAWSVSAGTTYEQYF. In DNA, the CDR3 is TGTGCCTGGAGTGTATCGGCGGGGACTACCTACGAGCAGTACTTC.

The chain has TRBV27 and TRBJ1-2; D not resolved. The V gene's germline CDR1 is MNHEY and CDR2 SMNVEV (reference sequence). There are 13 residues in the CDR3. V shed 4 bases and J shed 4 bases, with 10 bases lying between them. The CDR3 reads CASSSTSTYGYTF. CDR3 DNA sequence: TGTGCCAGCAGTTCAACTAGTACCTATGGCTACACCTTC.